These 18 T cell receptor beta chains share one sample of origin, sequenced in a study of cytomegalovirus exposure and HLA in healthy donors. It was with 60 Vbeta and 13 Jbeta primers that the PCR ran. Some clones are missing from TCRdb's copy, which holds only in-frame ones; the method was immunoSEQ multiplex PCR. The sample includes roughly 120,000 clones, 79% of them seen just once. The sequencing input was PBMCs. These receptor sequences come from a man between 18 and 29 years old in good health and CMV-seronegative.

The rearrangement links TRBV11-2 to TRBJ2-7, with 13 bases fitting TRBD2. The germline gives CDR1 SGHAT, CDR2 FQNNGV. After removal of 4 bases from V and 5 bases from J, the junction contained 2 bases not matched to a gene. CDR3 length equals 14 residues. This chain's CDR3 is CASSSGTSGNEQYF. CDR3 coding DNA: TGTGCCAGCAGCTCCGGGACTAGCGGGAACGAGCAGTACTTC. The entire variable domain, with the rest obtained from reference TRBV11-2 and TRBJ2-7, is as follows: EAGVAQSPRYKIIEKRQSVAFWCNPISGHATLYWYQQILGQGPKLLIQFQNNGVVDDSQLPKDRFSAERLKGVDSTLKIQPAKLEDSAVYLCASSSGTSGNEQYFGPGTRLTVT.

The CDR3 nucleotides read TGCGCCAGGGGACTTTCCCAAGAGACCCAGTACTTC. Its translation: CARGLSQETQYF. The rearrangement links TRBV10-2 to TRBJ2-5; possible D gene TRBD2, 6 bases. Germline assignment: CDR1 WSHSY and CDR2 SAAADI. Trimming removed 9 bases at V and 1 base at J, with 9 bases between. CDR3 length equals 12 residues.

V is TRBV27 and J is TRBJ1-1, with 8 bases identical to TRBD1. This CDR3 spans 16 amino acids. The trim removed 2 bases at V and 1 base at J, leaving 6 bases unmatched. Germline V CDR1 and CDR2: MNHEY, SMNVEV (reference sequence). The CDR3 is CASSLSRGRRNTEAFF. As DNA, the CDR3 is TGTGCCAGCAGTTTAAGCAGGGGGCGGCGGAACACTGAAGCTTTCTTT.

V and J are TRBV4-2 and TRBJ2-5; weak D call: TRBD2 (5 bases). Germline CDR1 reads LGHNA; CDR2 reads YNFKEQ. With 4 bases removed from V and 0 bases from J, the gap between germline ends came to 9 bases. The CDR3 is 14 residues long. This CDR3 is CASSPFSDQETQYF. CDR3 nucleotide sequence: TGTGCCAGCAGCCCATTTAGCGACCAAGAGACCCAGTACTTC.

V is TRBV19 and J is TRBJ1-5; no clear D gene. Trimming left V 3 bases short and J 7 bases short, with 16 bases between. The CDR3 length is 15 residues. CDR1 is LNHDA and CDR2 is SQIVND in the germline V gene (reference sequence). CDR3 sequence reads: CASSISFGSGQPQHF. The DNA for the CDR3 is TGTGCCAGTAGTATTTCCTTCGGGTCTGGGCAGCCCCAGCATTTT.

The chain uses TRBV2 and TRBJ2-7, with 7 nucleotides matching TRBD2. Germline V gene lookup returns CDR1 SNHLY and CDR2 FYNNEI. Germline trimming cut 3 bases from V and 6 bases from J; bases unmatched to any gene: 5. The CDR3 is made up of 13 amino acids. Written as DNA, the CDR3 is TGTGCCAGCAGTGACGGACTAGAGGGCGAGCAGTACTTC. This sequence encodes CASSDGLEGEQYF.

This chain links TRBV6-6 with TRBJ1-1, with TRBD1 as a possible D gene (6 bases). Trimming stripped 2 bases from V and 8 bases from J, with 9 bases between. Germline-derived CDR1 and CDR2 are MNHNY and SVGAGI (reference sequence). This CDR3 comprises 12 residues. In DNA, the CDR3 is TGTGCCAGCAGTTACGGACAGCTGGAAGCTTTCTTT. Translated: CASSYGQLEAFF.

This sequence joins TRBV7-5 and TRBJ2-7; the table's D call TRBD1 went unverified against the DNA. TRBV7-5 is designated a pseudogene. This CDR3 comprises 14 residues. CDR3 in amino acids: CARSLDTEPYEQYV. In nucleotides, the CDR3 is TGTGCCAGAAGCTTAGATACAGAGCCCTACGAGCAGTACGTC.

This clone was counted a few times. J is TRBJ2-5 and V is TRBV27; tentative D call: TRBD2 (6 bases). The J call may be mistaken, given a closer DNA end match to TRBJ2-7. Germline CDR1 is MNHEY and CDR2 is SMNVEV (reference sequence). CDR3 length: 16 amino acids. CDR3 DNA sequence: TGTGCCAGCACCCCCCTTTCCGTTGGCGGGAACAACGAGCAGTACTTC. This sequence encodes CASTPLSVGGNNEQYF.

The genes are TRBV21-1 and TRBJ2-4; the tabulated D call, TRBD2, remains unverified against the DNA. TRBV21-1 is classified as a pseudogene. CDR3 size: 17 residues. CDR3 residues: CASSKVPLVAGRNIQYF. The DNA for the CDR3 is TGTGCCAGCAGCAAAGTCCCTCTTGTAGCGGGAAGAAACATTCAGTACTTC.

As DNA, the CDR3 is TGTGCCAGCAGCGGAAGAAGCACAGGGTCCGGGGAGCTGTTTTTT. It encodes CASSGRSTGSGELFF. V usage is TRBV11-1 and J usage is TRBJ2-2; D is perhaps TRBD1 (6 bases). The length of the CDR3 is 15 residues. CDR1 is SGHAT and CDR2 is FQDESV in the germline V gene (reference sequence). The V end lost 5 bases, the J end lost 6 bases, and 16 bases lay between the germline ends.

The genes are TRBV30 and TRBJ2-3; D is perhaps TRBD2 (6 bases). The CDR3 is made up of 12 amino acids. Germline assignment: CDR1 GTSNPN and CDR2 SVGIG (reference sequence). Trimming took 2 bases from V and 9 from J, leaving 12 bases between them. CDR3 in amino acids: CAWSLDRETQYF. The CDR3 coding sequence is TGTGCCTGGAGTCTGGACCGGGAGACGCAGTATTTT.

The chain recombines TRBV1 with TRBJ2-1; the DNA was not compared with TRBD2, the D call given in the table. TRBV1 is noted as a pseudogene. This CDR3 region has 21 residues. Here the CDR3 reads CTSSQGRGFRRLAGAGNEQFF. The CDR3 DNA follows: TGCACCAGCAGCCAAGGGAGGGGATTTCGGCGACTAGCGGGAGCAGGGAATGAGCAGTTCTTC.

This CDR3 reads CAISGGLYSGNTIYF. DNA for the CDR3: TGTGCCATCAGTGGAGGGCTTTACTCTGGAAACACCATATATTTT. V is TRBV10-3 and J is TRBJ1-3; D remains unclear. Germline CDR1 ENHRY, CDR2 SYGVKD. With 4 bases removed from V and 0 bases from J, the gap between germline ends came to 10 bases. The CDR3 loop spans 15 amino acids.

This clone was counted between two and nine times. V gene TRBV6-1 combines with J gene TRBJ2-7, with TRBD2 identical over 8 bases. The germline V gene encodes CDR1 MNHNS and CDR2 SASEGT. J gave up 3 bases and V 4 bases, and 11 bases lay outside the gene matches. This CDR3 is 16 amino acids long. CDR3 amino acids: CASSANPGLGLYEQYV. In DNA form, the CDR3 reads TGTGCCAGCAGTGCTAACCCGGGACTAGGGCTCTACGAGCAGTACGTC.

In nucleotides, the CDR3 is TGTGCCAGCAGTTTATCGGGACTAGCGGGAGTTTGGTACAATGAGCAGTTCTTC. The encoded protein is CASSLSGLAGVWYNEQFF. The chain couples TRBV27 to TRBJ2-1, with TRBD2 matching 14 bases. V was pared by 0 bases and J by 4 bases, with 5 bases of the junction left unmatched. Germline values: CDR1 MNHEY, CDR2 SMNVEV (reference sequence). There are 18 residues in the CDR3.

The chain has TRBV5-6 and TRBJ2-2; no reliable D call. The V and J ends lost 4 bases and 5 bases respectively, with 21 bases between them. The CDR3 sequence is 17 residues long. Germline CDR1 SGHDT, CDR2 YYEEEE. In DNA, the CDR3 is TGTGCCAGCAGCCTTTTGACTTTGGGTCCGGGTACCGGGGAGCTGTTTTTT. Translation gives CASSLLTLGPGTGELFF. The full variable domain, with the rest looked up from reference TRBV5-6 and TRBJ2-2, is DAGVTQSPTHLIKTRGQQVTLRCSPKSGHDTVSWYQQALGQGPQFIFQYYEEEERQRGNFPDRFSGHQFPNYSSELNVNALLLGDSALYLCASSLLTLGPGTGELFFGEGSRLTVL.

The chain joins TRBV19 to TRBJ2-5; D remains ambiguous. CDR1 and CDR2 from the germline V gene are LNHDA and SQIVND (reference sequence). V was trimmed by 1 base and J by 1 base, leaving 7 bases between them. The CDR3 sequence is 14 residues long. For the CDR3, the DNA is TGTGCCAGTAGTATAGGGAACAGCCAAGAGACCCAGTACTTC. Its translation is CASSIGNSQETQYF. The complete variable domain, with remaining parts taken from reference TRBV19 and TRBJ2-5, reads DGGITQSPKYLFRKEGQNVTLSCEQNLNHDAMYWYRQDPGQGLRLIYYSQIVNDFQKGDIAEGYSVSREKKESFPLTVTSAQKNPTAFYLCASSIGNSQETQYFGPGTRLLVL.